This T cell receptor (beta chain) was captured by sequencing in a study of cytomegalovirus exposure and HLA in healthy donors. Looking at the study overall: T cells numbering about 179 million yielded 117 million unique TCR beta sequences in an earlier analysis.

This PCR relied on a set of 60 Vbeta primers and 13 Jbeta primers. Clones were sequenced by immunoSEQ multiplex PCR, and TCRdb holds only the in-frame ones, with some missing. The sample lists about 57,000 clones, around 70% seen once, with about 9.7% in the top ten. Germline CDR1 reads SGHRS; CDR2 reads YFSETQ. The V end was cut by 0 bases, the J end by 5 bases, with 9 bases between. CDR3 length: 14 amino acids. The receptor was isolated from a woman between 45 and 65 years old in good health and CMV-seronegative. V and J are TRBV5-1 and TRBJ1-3; D may be TRBD1 (6 bases). The sequenced material came from PBMCs. CDR3 sequence reads: CASSLGTERNTIYF. The CDR3 DNA is TGCGCCAGCAGCTTGGGGACAGAGAGAAACACCATATATTTT. The whole variable domain, remainder taken from reference TRBV5-1 and TRBJ1-3, is KAGVTQTPRYLIKTRGQQVTLSCSPISGHRSVSWYQQTPGQGLQFLFEYFSETQRNKGNFPGRFSGRQFSNSRSEMNVSTLELGDSALYLCASSLGTERNTIYFGEGSWLTVV.